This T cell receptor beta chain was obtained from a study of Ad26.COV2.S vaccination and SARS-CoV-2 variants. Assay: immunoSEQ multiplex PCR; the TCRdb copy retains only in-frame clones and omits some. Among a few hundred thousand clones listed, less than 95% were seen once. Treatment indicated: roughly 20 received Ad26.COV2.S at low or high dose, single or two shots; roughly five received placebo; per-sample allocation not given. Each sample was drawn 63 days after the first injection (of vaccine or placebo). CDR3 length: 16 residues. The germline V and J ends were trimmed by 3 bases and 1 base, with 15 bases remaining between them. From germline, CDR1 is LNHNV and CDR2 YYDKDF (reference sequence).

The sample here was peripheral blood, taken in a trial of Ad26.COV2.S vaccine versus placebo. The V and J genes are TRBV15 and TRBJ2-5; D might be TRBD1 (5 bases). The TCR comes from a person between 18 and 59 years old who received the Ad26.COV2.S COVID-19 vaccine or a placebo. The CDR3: CATSRGDRGAQETQYF. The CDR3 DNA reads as TGTGCCACCAGCAGGGGTGATAGGGGCGCCCAAGAGACCCAGTACTTC.